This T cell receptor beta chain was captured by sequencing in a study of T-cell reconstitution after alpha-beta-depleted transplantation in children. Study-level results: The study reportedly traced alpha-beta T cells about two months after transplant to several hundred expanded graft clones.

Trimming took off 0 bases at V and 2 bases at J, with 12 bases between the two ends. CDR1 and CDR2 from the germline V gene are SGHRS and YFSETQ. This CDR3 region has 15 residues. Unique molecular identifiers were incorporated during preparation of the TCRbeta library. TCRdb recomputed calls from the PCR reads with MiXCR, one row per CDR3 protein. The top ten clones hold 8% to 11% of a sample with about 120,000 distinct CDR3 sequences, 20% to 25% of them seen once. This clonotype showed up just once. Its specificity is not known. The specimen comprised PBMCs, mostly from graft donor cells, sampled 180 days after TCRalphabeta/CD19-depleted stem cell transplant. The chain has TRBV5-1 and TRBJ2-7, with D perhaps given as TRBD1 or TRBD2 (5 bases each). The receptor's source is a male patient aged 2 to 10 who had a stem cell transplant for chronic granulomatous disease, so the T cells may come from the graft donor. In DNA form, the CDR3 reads TGCGCCAGCAGCTTGGTCGGGGACCGTACCTACGAGCAGTACTTC. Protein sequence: CASSLVGDRTYEQYF.